These 26 T cell receptor beta chains share one sample of origin, sequenced in a study of cytomegalovirus exposure and HLA in healthy donors. PCR was performed using 60 Vbeta and 13 Jbeta primers. Using immunoSEQ multiplex PCR, the repertoire was profiled, and TCRdb retains in-frame clones only, with some absent. The data contain about 140,000 clones, about 82% of them seen just once; the ten biggest clones take up roughly 4%. Source material: PBMCs. The receptor source for this set is a woman aged 40 to 50 in good health and CMV-seropositive.

CDR3 region: CASSDNIQGGLNTEAFF. DNA for the CDR3: TGTGCCAGCAGTGATAACATCCAGGGAGGCCTGAACACTGAAGCTTTCTTT. The chain carries TRBV2 and TRBJ1-1, with a weak D call TRBD1 (5 bases). In germline, CDR1 is SNHLY, CDR2 FYNNEI. V lost 3 bases to trimming and J lost 0 bases, with 17 bases between them. The CDR3 covers 17 residues.

The chain combines TRBV28 with TRBJ2-1; TRBD2 agrees at 8 bases. The CDR3 runs 17 residues. The germline V gene encodes CDR1 MDHEN and CDR2 SYDVKM. The ends lost 5 bases at V and 2 bases at J; junction bases unmatched: 11. In DNA form, the CDR3 reads TGTGCCAGCAGTATCGGACTAGCCCAAGGAACCTACAATGAGCAGTTCTTC. This gives the protein CASSIGLAQGTYNEQFF.

This chain joins TRBV7-8 and TRBJ1-6, with D unresolved. This CDR3 is built from 18 residues. CDR1 is SGHVS, CDR2 FQNEAQ, per germline. V shed 3 bases and J shed 0 bases, with 15 bases lying between them. CDR3: CASSFSVTASSYNSPLHF. CDR3 coding DNA: TGTGCCAGCAGCTTTTCTGTAACCGCCAGCTCCTATAATTCACCCCTCCACTTT.

V gene TRBV28 combines with J gene TRBJ2-7; D not resolved. There are 11 residues in the CDR3. CDR1 and CDR2 from the germline V gene are MDHEN and SYDVKM. V dropped 6 bases and J dropped 4 bases, with 7 bases sitting between them. Here the CDR3 DNA reads TGTGCCAGCAGGAGCTTATACGAGCAGTACTTC. Translated: CASRSLYEQYF.

This chain connects TRBV10-3 to TRBJ2-7; no clear D gene. The V gene lost 0 bases and the J gene lost 1 base, with 7 bases spanning the gap. Germline CDR1 is ENHRY and CDR2 is SYGVKD. The CDR3 has 14 amino acids. CDR3 DNA sequence: TGTGCCATCAGTGAGTCTCGAGCTTCCTACGAGCAGTACTTC. Encoded protein: CAISESRASYEQYF.

The rearrangement uses TRBV27 and TRBJ2-7; 7 bases fit TRBD2. J lost 2 bases, V lost 5 bases, and 12 bases had no gene match. Germline-derived CDR1 and CDR2 are MNHEY and SMNVEV (reference sequence). The CDR3 extends over 16 amino acids. CDR3 sequence reads: CASSIPSLAVTYEQYF. The CDR3, as DNA: TGTGCCAGCAGTATCCCTTCTCTAGCGGTTACCTACGAGCAGTACTTC.

The J gene is TRBJ1-1, the V gene TRBV28; tentative D call: TRBD1 (6 bases). The germline V and J ends were trimmed by 2 bases and 1 base, with 11 bases remaining between them. CDR1 and CDR2 from the germline V gene are MDHEN and SYDVKM. The CDR3 spans 15 residues. The CDR3 DNA follows: TGTGCCAGCAGTTTAGGGCCCAGGGGGAACACTGAAGCTTTCTTT. Translation gives CASSLGPRGNTEAFF. Full variable domain (missing parts from reference TRBV28 and TRBJ1-1): DVKVTQSSRYLVKRTGEKVFLECVQDMDHENMFWYRQDPGLGLRLIYFSYDVKMKEKGDIPEGYSVSREKKERFSLILESASTNQTSMYLCASSLGPRGNTEAFFGQGTRLTVV.

A remark on this clone: At one of its ends the junction is not consistent with the germline gene, which may arise from a read error. This CDR3 reads CASSRASGGSSSYSEQFF. Here the CDR3 DNA reads TGCGCCAGCAGCCGGGCTAGCGGGGGTTCTAGCTCCTACAGTGAGCAGTTCTTC. The chain joins TRBV5-1 to TRBJ2-1; 10 nucleotides match TRBD2. This CDR3 has 18 residues. Looked up from germline, CDR1 is SGHRS and CDR2 is YFSETQ.

This clone appeared once. The chain links TRBV4-1 to TRBJ2-1; 7 bases are a match to TRBD2. With 1 base clipped from V and 6 bases from J, the junction kept 18 bases outside the gene matches. CDR1 is MGHRA and CDR2 is YSYEKL in the germline V gene. This CDR3 spans 19 amino acids. Here the CDR3 DNA reads TGCGCCAGCAGCCAAGCGGCGGGGGAGCTAGGGAGATATGGCAATGAGCAGTTCTTC. Amino acids: CASSQAAGELGRYGNEQFF.

The CDR3 coding sequence is TGTGCCAGCACGGGACTCCTCATCTCAGCGACCCAGTACTTC. This translates into CASTGLLISATQYF. The chain is built from TRBV2 and TRBJ2-5; weak D call: TRBD2 (6 bases). V lost 7 bases and J lost 7, with 19 bases in between. Per the germline V gene, CDR1 is SNHLY and CDR2 is FYNNEI. The CDR3 loop spans 14 amino acids. Variable domain in full (rest from reference TRBV2 and TRBJ2-5): EPEVTQTPSHQVTQMGQEVILRCVPISNHLYFYWYRQILGQKVEFLVSFYNNEISEKSEIFDDQFSVERPDGSNFTLKIRSTKLEDSAMYFCASTGLLISATQYFGPGTRLLVL.

The J gene is TRBJ1-2, the V gene TRBV6-4; no clear D. The ends were cut back, 3 bases at V and 1 base at J, with 9 bases in the middle. This CDR3 comprises 14 residues. Germline V gene lookup returns CDR1 MRHNA and CDR2 SNTAGT. The CDR3 DNA follows: TGTGCCAGCAGTGAGAATCTATTTAACTATGGCTACACCTTC. This gives the protein CASSENLFNYGYTF.

This clone was observed a single time. CDR3 coding DNA: TGTGCCAGCAGTTTTTACAGGGTGGCGTCTGGGGCCAACGTCCTGACTTTC. This encodes CASSFYRVASGANVLTF. The V gene is TRBV27, the J gene TRBJ2-6; possible D gene TRBD1, 6 bases. This CDR3 region has 17 residues. CDR1 and CDR2 from the germline V gene are MNHEY and SMNVEV (reference sequence). V was shortened by 3 bases and J by 1 base, with 13 bases between the two germline ends.

The chain couples TRBV9 to TRBJ1-2; 7 bases fit TRBD1. The germline gives CDR1 SGDLS, CDR2 YYNGEE. V gave up 0 bases and J gave up 8 bases; unmatched junction bases: 4. The CDR3 is 13 residues long. The DNA for the CDR3 is TGTGCCAGCAGCGTAGAGGGGGCCCTGGGCTACACCTTC. This codes for CASSVEGALGYTF.

The chain carries TRBV4-2 and TRBJ2-4; tentative D call: TRBD1 (6 bases). CDR3 length: 15 amino acids. The germline gives CDR1 LGHNA, CDR2 YNFKEQ. V dropped 1 base and J dropped 2 bases, with 9 bases sitting between them. CDR3 nucleotide sequence: TGTGCCAGCAGCCAAGCCGGGACAACCAAAAACATTCAGTACTTC. Translated, it gives CASSQAGTTKNIQYF.

A single count supports this clone. The V call is TRBV27, the J call TRBJ2-7; 8 bases fit TRBD2. V lost 6 bases, J lost 3 bases, and 10 bases stayed unmatched. CDR1 and CDR2 from the germline V gene are MNHEY and SMNVEV (reference sequence). The CDR3 has 15 residues. CDR3 DNA sequence: TGTGCCAGCAGCTCCCCTGGACTAGCCATCTACGAGCAGTACTTC. This codes for CASSSPGLAIYEQYF.

J is TRBJ2-3 and V is TRBV5-1, with 9 bases that match TRBD1. Germline V gene sequence: CDR1 SGHRS, CDR2 YFSETQ. The junction had 3 bases not matched to a gene; V was cut back by 5 bases and J by 5 bases. The CDR3 covers 13 residues. The CDR3, as DNA: TGCGCCAGCAGGACAGGGGGACTAGATACGCAGTATTTT. It yields the protein CASRTGGLDTQYF. Together with reference TRBV5-1 and TRBJ2-3, the CDR3 gives the full variable domain: KAGVTQTPRYLIKTRGQQVTLSCSPISGHRSVSWYQQTPGQGLQFLFEYFSETQRNKGNFPGRFSGRQFSNSRSEMNVSTLELGDSALYLCASRTGGLDTQYFGPGTRLTVL.

This rearrangement joins TRBV5-1 to TRBJ2-1, with 7 bases lining up with TRBD1. This CDR3 spans 14 amino acids. Germline V gene data show CDR1 as SGHRS and CDR2 as YFSETQ. V shed 2 bases, J shed 7 bases, and the junction held 6 bases outside the gene matches. This CDR3 is CASSFRTGRNEQFF. For the CDR3, the DNA is TGCGCCAGCAGCTTCCGGACAGGTCGGAATGAGCAGTTCTTC.

The chain uses TRBV6-6 and TRBJ1-3; D is ambiguous. CDR3 length equals 14 residues. V was cut by 4 bases and J by 4 bases, with 11 bases left in between. CDR1 is MNHNY, CDR2 SVGAGI, per germline (reference sequence). The CDR3 reads CASSSLTQGNTIYF. CDR3 sequence (DNA): TGTGCCAGCAGTTCCCTTACTCAAGGAAACACCATATATTTT.

In its sample, this clone was seen a few times. The rearrangement links TRBV28 to TRBJ2-7; D uncertain. Germline values: CDR1 MDHEN, CDR2 SYDVKM. The CDR3 contains 14 residues. V was pared by 6 bases and J by 1 base, with 13 bases between. CDR3 amino acids: CASSSDLRSYEQYF. CDR3 coding DNA: TGTGCCAGCAGCTCCGATTTGAGATCCTACGAGCAGTACTTC.

The chain joins TRBV2 to TRBJ2-7, with 7 bases fitting TRBD2. V dropped 6 bases and J dropped 3; count of bases not matched to a gene: 5. CDR3 length: 13 residues. In germline, CDR1 is SNHLY, CDR2 FYNNEI. The CDR3 DNA is TGTGCCAGCAGACAAGGCGGGAGCTACGAGCAGTACTTC. Protein sequence: CASRQGGSYEQYF.

This clone was recorded only once. V is TRBV27 and J is TRBJ2-7; TRBD2 matches at 8 bases. Germline CDR1 reads MNHEY; CDR2 reads SMNVEV (reference sequence). This CDR3 contains 13 residues. V shed 3 bases and J 7 bases; nucleotides not matched to a gene: 5. Here the CDR3 DNA reads TGTGCCAGCAGTTTCGGCGGGGGGAGTGAGCAGTACTTC. Its translation: CASSFGGGSEQYF.

This clone came up a few times. The V call is TRBV11-2, the J call TRBJ2-2, with D possibly being TRBD1 (5 bases). V lost 11 bases and J lost 0, with 10 bases in between. The CDR3 sequence is 13 residues long. Germline-derived CDR1 and CDR2 are SGHAT and FQNNGV. The CDR3 loop reads CAEGVTNTGELFF. CDR3 sequence (DNA): TGTGCCGAAGGGGTTACGAACACCGGGGAGCTGTTTTTT.

The chain combines TRBV28 with TRBJ2-5; TRBD2 matches 8 bases. The CDR3 totals 15 residues. Germline V lookup: CDR1 MDHEN, CDR2 SYDVKM. With 2 bases clipped from V and 0 bases from J, the junction kept 2 bases outside the gene matches. As DNA, the CDR3 is TGTGCCAGCAGTTTACTAGCGGGTAACCAAGAGACCCAGTACTTC. Its protein is CASSLLAGNQETQYF.

The V call is TRBV5-1, the J call TRBJ1-4, with 7 bases identical to TRBD1. Germline CDR1 SGHRS, CDR2 YFSETQ. The CDR3 has 15 amino acids. V lost 1 base, J lost 8 bases, and 8 bases stayed unmatched. The CDR3 loop is CASSLFEGGREKLFF. CDR3 coding DNA: TGCGCCAGCAGCTTGTTTGAAGGGGGCAGAGAAAAACTGTTTTTT.

This clone turned up a few times. CDR3 sequence (DNA): TGTGCCAGCAGCGGACAGGGTCACTATGGCTACACCTTC. Encoded protein: CASSGQGHYGYTF. The chain joins TRBV14 to TRBJ1-2, with 8 bases identical to TRBD1. CDR1 and CDR2 (germline): SGHDN, FVKESK. V gave up 5 bases and J gave up 3 bases; unmatched junction bases: 2. There are 13 residues in the CDR3. Looking up the rest from reference TRBV14 and TRBJ1-2 gives the full variable domain: EAGVTQFPSHSVIEKGQTVTLRCDPISGHDNLYWYRRVMGKEIKFLLHFVKESKQDESGMPNNRFLAERTGGTYSTLKVQPAELEDSGVYFCASSGQGHYGYTFGSGTRLTVV.

V and J are TRBV5-4 and TRBJ2-5; a possible D gene is TRBD1 (6 bases). The CDR3 spans 14 residues. Per the germline V gene, CDR1 is SGHNT and CDR2 is YYREEE (reference sequence). V lost 4 bases and J lost 2, with 12 bases in between. This chain's CDR3 is CASSTRTVQETQYF. The CDR3 coding sequence is TGTGCCAGCAGCACTAGGACAGTGCAAGAGACCCAGTACTTC. The full variable domain, with the rest looked up from reference TRBV5-4 and TRBJ2-5, is ETGVTQSPTHLIKTRGQQVTLRCSSQSGHNTVSWYQQALGQGPQFIFQYYREEENGRGNFPPRFSGLQFPNYSSELNVNALELDDSALYLCASSTRTVQETQYFGPGTRLLVL.